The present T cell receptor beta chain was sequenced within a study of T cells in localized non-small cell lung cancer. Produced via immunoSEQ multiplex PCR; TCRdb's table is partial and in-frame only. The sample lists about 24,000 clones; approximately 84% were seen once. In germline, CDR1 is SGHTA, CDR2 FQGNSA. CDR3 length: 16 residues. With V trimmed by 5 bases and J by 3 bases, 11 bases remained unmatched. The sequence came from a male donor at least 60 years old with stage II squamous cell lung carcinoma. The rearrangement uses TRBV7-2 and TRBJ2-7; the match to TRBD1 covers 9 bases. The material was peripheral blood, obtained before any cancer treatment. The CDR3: CASSGITGQGHYEQYF. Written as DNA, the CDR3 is TGTGCCAGCAGCGGAATAACCGGACAGGGGCACTACGAGCAGTACTTC.